This record concerns one T cell receptor beta chain sequence. This sample was included in a study of shared clonotypes between healthy human individuals. Background on the study: Per donor, three plates held CD4 naive cells, three held CD4 memory, two held CD8 naive and one held CD8 memory.

The V end lost 2 bases, the J end lost 0 bases, and 8 bases lay between the germline ends. The CDR3 is 15 residues long. Germline V gene sequence: CDR1 SGHRS, CDR2 YFSETQ. The protocol was immunoSEQ multiplex PCR, while the TCRdb copy is restricted to in-frame clones and leaves out a portion. The sample consists of around 1 million clones, roughly 72% of them appearing once. Specimen: memory CD4+ T cells sorted from blood. Subset noted: CD45RA-negative fraction. This sequence joins TRBV5-1 and TRBJ1-4; possible D gene TRBD1, 6 bases. The source is a man younger than 35 in good health. The CDR3 bases are TGCGCCAGCAGCTTATCAGGGGCAACTAATGAAAAACTGTTTTTT. Its protein is CASSLSGATNEKLFF. The full variable domain, completed using reference TRBV5-1 and TRBJ1-4, is KAGVTQTPRYLIKTRGQQVTLSCSPISGHRSVSWYQQTPGQGLQFLFEYFSETQRNKGNFPGRFSGRQFSNSRSEMNVSTLELGDSALYLCASSLSGATNEKLFFGSGTQLSVL.